A single sample gave rise to the 27 T cell receptor beta chains below, sequenced in a study of blood T cell repertoires in COVID-19. The method was immunoSEQ multiplex PCR; TCRdb's version includes in-frame clones alone and lacks a portion of them. The sample shows about 33,000 clones, less than 80% of them seen only once. Sequenced sample: peripheral blood. These receptors came from a man aged 80 or over with acute or convalescent COVID-19.

This clone turned up a few times. The chain links TRBV7-2 to TRBJ2-7; D is undetermined. Trimming took off 1 base at V and 6 bases at J, with 10 bases between the two ends. This CDR3 spans 13 amino acids. The germline V gene has CDR1 SGHTA and CDR2 FQGNSA. CDR3 coding DNA: TGTGCCAGCAGCTTAGTGGCGGCCGCCGAGCAGTACTTC. Encoded protein: CASSLVAAAEQYF.

The rearrangement links TRBV29-1 to TRBJ2-2; possibly TRBD1 for D (5 bases). Germline V gives CDR1 SQVTM, CDR2 ANQGSEA. The V and J ends lost 6 bases and 3 bases respectively, with 11 bases between them. The CDR3 has 13 amino acids. For the CDR3, the DNA is TGCAGCGTCGACCCCAGGGACACCGGGGAGCTGTTTTTT. Translation: CSVDPRDTGELFF.

The chain employs TRBV19 and TRBJ1-2; D possibly corresponds to TRBD1 (6 bases). The V end lost 5 bases, the J end lost 7 bases, and 14 bases lay between the germline ends. Per the germline V gene, CDR1 is LNHDA and CDR2 is SQIVND (reference sequence). This CDR3 contains 13 residues. The CDR3 DNA reads as TGTGCCAGTAGTGTGGTACAGGGAAGTGGCTACACCTTC. It encodes CASSVVQGSGYTF.

This sequence joins TRBV18 and TRBJ2-5, with D hard to call. Germline CDR1 KGHSH, CDR2 LQKENI. The CDR3 runs to 15 residues. V was cut by 3 bases and J by 3 bases, with 14 bases left in between. Here the CDR3 reads CASSPGVGREETQYF. The DNA for the CDR3 is TGTGCCAGCTCACCGGGTGTGGGCAGAGAAGAGACCCAGTACTTC.

This clone has a single count. The rearrangement links TRBV5-6 to TRBJ2-3; 8 bases match TRBD2. With V trimmed by 4 bases and J by 1 base, 2 bases remained unmatched. This CDR3 has 14 amino acids. Germline assignment: CDR1 SGHDT and CDR2 YYEEEE. This chain's CDR3 is CASSSSGGTDTQYF. The CDR3 DNA reads as TGTGCCAGCAGCAGTAGCGGGGGCACAGATACGCAGTATTTT. Complete variable domain (other parts from reference TRBV5-6 and TRBJ2-3): DAGVTQSPTHLIKTRGQQVTLRCSPKSGHDTVSWYQQALGQGPQFIFQYYEEEERQRGNFPDRFSGHQFPNYSSELNVNALLLGDSALYLCASSSSGGTDTQYFGPGTRLTVL.

The gene calls are TRBV9 and TRBJ2-2, with 7 bases that match TRBD1. Germline lookup yields CDR1 SGDLS and CDR2 YYNGEE. CDR3 length: 16 residues. The V gene end was trimmed by 0 bases and the J gene end by 5 bases; junction bases not matched to a gene: 7. The CDR3 reads CASSVGGRGSTGELFF. Here the CDR3 DNA reads TGTGCCAGCAGCGTAGGGGGCAGGGGGTCTACCGGGGAGCTGTTTTTT.

This chain links TRBV11-2 with TRBJ1-3, with D tentatively TRBD1 (6 bases). Trimming stripped 0 bases from V and 2 bases from J, with 20 bases between. There are 19 residues in the CDR3. The V gene's germline CDR1 is SGHAT and CDR2 FQNNGV. CDR3 sequence (DNA): TGTGCCAGCAGCTTAGATAAGGGGCCAGGGGCAGCACCTGGAAACACCATATATTTT. Translated: CASSLDKGPGAAPGNTIYF.

CDR3 coding DNA: TGTGCCAGCTCACCACTCGCGGGGGTGGCCACTGAAGCTTTCTTT. This gives the protein CASSPLAGVATEAFF. The chain joins TRBV18 to TRBJ1-1; perhaps TRBD1 as D (5 bases). Trimming cost V 1 base and J 4 bases, with 13 bases left between them. This CDR3 comprises 15 residues. Germline V CDR1 and CDR2: KGHSH, LQKENI. The complete variable domain, with remaining parts taken from reference TRBV18 and TRBJ1-1, reads NAGVMQNPRHLVRRRGQEARLRCSPMKGHSHVYWYRQLPEEGLKFMVYLQKENIIDESGMPKERFSAEFPKEGPSILRIQQVVRGDSAAYFCASSPLAGVATEAFFGQGTRLTVV.

This sequence joins TRBV7-9 and TRBJ1-4, with D unclear. The germline V gene has CDR1 SEHNR and CDR2 FQNEAQ (reference sequence). V lost 3 bases to trimming and J lost 6 bases, with 11 bases between them. The CDR3 is 14 amino acids. This CDR3 reads CASSFRTGDEKLFF. The CDR3 bases are TGTGCCAGCAGCTTTAGGACTGGAGATGAAAAACTGTTTTTT. The full variable domain, with the rest looked up from reference TRBV7-9 and TRBJ1-4, is DTGVSQNPRHKITKRGQNVTFRCDPISEHNRLYWYRQTLGQGPEFLTYFQNEAQLEKSRLLSDRFSAERPKGSFSTLEIQRTEQGDSAMYLCASSFRTGDEKLFFGSGTQLSVL.

A few counts support this clone. The chain combines TRBV19 with TRBJ1-2, with TRBD1 matching 8 bases. Germline V CDR1 and CDR2: LNHDA, SQIVND (reference sequence). CDR3 length: 16 residues. Trimming at V came to 7 bases and at J to 7 bases, leaving 17 bases not matched to a gene. CDR3 loop: CASTRSRRQGPGGYTF. The CDR3 DNA reads as TGTGCCAGTACCAGATCCCGGCGACAGGGGCCAGGTGGCTACACCTTC.

CDR3 coding DNA: TGTGCCAGCAGCCAAGACAGGAGGGTTGGATACATAGAGAACACTGAAGCTTTCTTT. Its protein is CASSQDRRVGYIENTEAFF. The gene calls are TRBV14 and TRBJ1-1, with D unresolved. The CDR3 sequence is 19 residues long. The germline V gene has CDR1 SGHDN and CDR2 FVKESK. The germline V and J ends were trimmed by 0 bases and 1 base, with 21 bases remaining between them. Together with reference TRBV14 and TRBJ1-1, the CDR3 gives the full variable domain: EAGVTQFPSHSVIEKGQTVTLRCDPISGHDNLYWYRRVMGKEIKFLLHFVKESKQDESGMPNNRFLAERTGGTYSTLKVQPAELEDSGVYFCASSQDRRVGYIENTEAFFGQGTRLTVV.

CDR3 residues: CASSRGDRAPYEQYF. The CDR3 DNA follows: TGTGCCAGCAGCCGTGGAGACAGGGCTCCCTACGAGCAGTACTTC. The V call is TRBV7-8, the J call TRBJ2-7, with TRBD1 identical over 7 bases. The CDR3 has 15 residues. V was clipped by 5 bases and J by 2 bases; unmatched bases: 9. From germline, CDR1 is SGHVS and CDR2 FQNEAQ.

The genes are TRBV6-1 and TRBJ2-2; 8 nucleotides align to TRBD1. The CDR3 runs 15 residues. CDR1 MNHNS and CDR2 SASEGT come from the germline V gene. Trimming took 3 bases from V and 3 from J; bases not matched to a gene: 3. In nucleotides, the CDR3 is TGTGCCAGCAGTGACAGGGGGCTGGACACCGGGGAGCTGTTTTTT. It encodes CASSDRGLDTGELFF.

The genes are TRBV4-3 and TRBJ2-3, with 12 positions matching TRBD2. The V gene's germline CDR1 is LGHNA and CDR2 YSLEER. This CDR3 is built from 17 residues. V trimming: 4 bases; J trimming: 6 bases; junction bases outside the gene matches: 11. Here the CDR3 DNA reads TGCGCCAGCAGCCCCGGCCAGAGACTAGCGGGGGTGGATACGCAGTATTTT. Amino acids: CASSPGQRLAGVDTQYF.

The chain recombines TRBV16 with TRBJ1-1; 8 bases fit TRBD1. The CDR3 spans 14 residues. V gave up 0 bases and J gave up 11 bases; unmatched junction bases: 8. CDR1 and CDR2 (germline): KGHSY, FQNENV. In DNA form, the CDR3 reads TGTGCCAGCAGCCAATCCCAGGGGGCGCATAGGGCTTTCTTT. Residues: CASSQSQGAHRAFF.

V gene TRBV30 combines with J gene TRBJ1-3; 7 bases line up with TRBD1. J was trimmed by 2 bases and V by 3 bases; bases with no gene match: 7. The germline gives CDR1 GTSNPN, CDR2 SVGIG (reference sequence). CDR3 length: 15 residues. For the CDR3, the DNA is TGTGCCTGGAGACCTATGGGACAGCCTGGAAACACCATATATTTT. It encodes CAWRPMGQPGNTIYF.

The chain employs TRBV5-1 and TRBJ2-3, with 8 positions matching TRBD2. V trimming: 2 bases; J trimming: 2 bases; junction bases outside the gene matches: 1. This CDR3 comprises 14 residues. Germline V gene data show CDR1 as SGHRS and CDR2 as YFSETQ. The CDR3 reads CASSFGLATDTQYF. The CDR3, as DNA: TGCGCCAGCAGCTTCGGACTAGCCACAGATACGCAGTATTTT.

This clone ranks as medium-sized (0.01 to 0.1%). The V and J genes are TRBV11-2 and TRBJ2-7; tentative D call: TRBD1 (5 bases). This CDR3 comprises 13 residues. Between the trimmed V and J ends, which lost 0 bases and 4 bases, there was a span of 7 bases. CDR1 SGHAT and CDR2 FQNNGV come from the germline V gene. CDR3 sequence: CASSLEAGYEQYF. The CDR3 DNA reads TGTGCCAGCAGCTTAGAGGCAGGGTACGAGCAGTACTTC.

The chain has TRBV19 and TRBJ2-7; possibly TRBD2 for D (7 bases). CDR3 length equals 15 residues. Germline values: CDR1 LNHDA, CDR2 SQIVND (reference sequence). V was trimmed by 1 base and J by 2 bases, leaving 12 bases between them. The CDR3 region is CASSIGGGRTYEQYF. Written as DNA, the CDR3 is TGTGCCAGTAGTATAGGGGGGGGCCGCACCTACGAGCAGTACTTC.

This sequence joins TRBV5-1 and TRBJ1-2; 10 bases are shared with TRBD1. The ends lost 2 bases at V and 3 bases at J; junction bases unmatched: 4. The CDR3 is 15 residues long. The germline V gene encodes CDR1 SGHRS and CDR2 YFSETQ. The CDR3 loop reads CASSLGTGEHYGYTF. CDR3 DNA: TGCGCCAGCAGCTTAGGGACAGGGGAACACTATGGCTACACCTTC.

V gene TRBV11-3 combines with J gene TRBJ2-3; 8 positions agree with TRBD2. CDR3 length equals 16 residues. After removal of 4 bases from V and 3 bases from J, the junction contained 9 bases not matched to a gene. The germline CDR1 and CDR2 sequences are SGHNT and YENEEA. The CDR3 sequence is CASSYRGSGGTDTQYF. CDR3 in DNA: TGTGCCAGCAGCTACCGGGGGAGCGGGGGAACAGATACGCAGTATTTT.

In this sample, this clone turned up a few times. This CDR3 is CASRTGGSGGAYTQYF. As DNA, the CDR3 is TGTGCCAGCAGGACCGGAGGTAGCGGGGGGGCATATACGCAGTATTTT. The V and J genes are TRBV2 and TRBJ2-3; 11 bases are shared with TRBD2. Trimming took 6 bases from V and 7 from J; bases not matched to a gene: 12. CDR3 length: 16 amino acids. The germline CDR1 and CDR2 sequences are SNHLY and FYNNEI.

This clone was counted only a few times. The J gene is TRBJ1-1, the V gene TRBV5-5; 10 positions match TRBD1. Germline CDR1 reads SGHKS; CDR2 reads YYEKEE (reference sequence). This CDR3 has 15 amino acids. V shed 5 bases, J shed 4 bases, and the junction held 8 bases outside the gene matches. CDR3: CASRGRQGAGTEAFF. The CDR3 nucleotides are TGTGCCAGCAGGGGGCGACAGGGGGCTGGCACTGAAGCTTTCTTT.

The V and J genes are TRBV12-5 and TRBJ2-2; no clear D gene. Trimming stripped 5 bases from V and 8 bases from J, with 9 bases between. CDR3 size: 12 residues. In germline, CDR1 is LGHNT, CDR2 FRNRAP. The CDR3 DNA is TGTGCTAGTGGTCCCCCCCGGGGGGAGCTGTTTTTT. Its translation is CASGPPRGELFF.

J is TRBJ1-5 and V is TRBV7-9; D might be TRBD1 (6 bases). V was cut by 5 bases and J by 3 bases, with 11 bases left in between. Looked up from germline, CDR1 is SEHNR and CDR2 is FQNEAQ (reference sequence). The CDR3 loop spans 14 amino acids. The CDR3 DNA sequence: TGTGCCAGCAGCGGACAGTTCATCAATCAGCCCCAGCATTTT. This gives the protein CASSGQFINQPQHF.

The chain couples TRBV3-1 (or the pseudogene TRBV3-2) to TRBJ2-7, with 9 bases lining up with TRBD2. Trimming at V came to 8 bases and at J to 6 bases, leaving 8 bases not matched to a gene. Germline CDR1 LGHDT, CDR2 YNNKEL (reference sequence). The CDR3 loop spans 13 amino acids. This chain's CDR3 is CASENSGGREQYF. CDR3 DNA: TGTGCCAGCGAGAATAGCGGGGGACGCGAGCAGTACTTC.

V is TRBV5-4 and J is TRBJ1-5, with TRBD1 as a possible D gene (5 bases). With 0 bases removed from V and 7 bases from J, the gap between germline ends came to 14 bases. Germline CDR1 is SGHNT and CDR2 is YYREEE (reference sequence). The CDR3 extends over 15 amino acids. The CDR3 sequence: CASSLEPGGDQPQHF. For the CDR3, the DNA is TGTGCCAGCAGCTTGGAACCGGGAGGGGACCAGCCCCAGCATTTT.